This T cell receptor (beta chain) was obtained from a study of blood T cell repertoires in COVID-19. In the study overall: Donors in the United States, Italy and Spain gave samples during acute or convalescent COVID-19. The cDNA or gDNA used as material had been derived from T cells, B-cell-depleted T cells, or PBMCs.

Unmatched junction bases numbered 9, after V lost 5 bases and J lost 4 bases. This CDR3 has 15 residues. Methods used by the authors: Cell counts per sample came from amplifying reference gene primers. TCRdb's table, derived via immunoSEQ multiplex PCR, lists solely in-frame clones and lacks some. The V and J calls and the clone size are those of that table, but D and trimming were determined from the DNA. The sample lists approximately 250,000 clones, about 83% seen once, with around 5.2% in the top ten. This clone was seen a single time. The chain joins TRBV23-1 to TRBJ2-5; TRBD1 matches at 8 bases. TRBV23-1 has ORF status, its function being uncertain. The sample consisted of peripheral blood. The sequence derives from a human donor in a cohort sampled during active COVID-19. CDR3 region: CASSYRQGSRETQYF. The CDR3 DNA is TGCGCCAGCAGTTATAGACAGGGGTCCCGAGAGACCCAGTACTTC.